This TCR beta chain comes out of a study of shared clonotypes between healthy human individuals. The CDR3 is made up of 23 amino acids. Replicate sorted-subset PCRs were loaded with roughly 190 ng DNA, 31,000 or so T cell genomes. The data were produced by immunoSEQ multiplex PCR, yet TCRdb's version contains in-frame clones alone and is incomplete. The sample lists 1.5 million to 1.9 million clones, about 98% occurring once. The rearrangement uses TRBV21-1 and TRBJ2-7; the table's D call of TRBD2 was not tested on the DNA. TRBV21-1 is a pseudogene locus. The sequenced material came from naive CD4+ T cells sorted from blood. Subset noted: CD45RA+ positively selected. This TCR came from a man aged 25 to 45 in good health. DNA of the CDR3: TGTGCCAGCAGCAAAGCGAACCGGGCCCCGGACTGCAGCTCTAATGGGCTTCCGTGGGAGCAGTACTTC. Translated, it gives CASSKANRAPDCSSNGLPWEQYF.